This T cell receptor (beta chain) derives from a study of OX40 agonist ivuxolimab in advanced cancers. Study-wide context: Ivuxolimab was an agonistic, fully human IgG2 monoclonal antibody directed against OX40 (CD134), a costimulatory receptor. Intravenous ivuxolimab was administered to patients every 2 weeks at six dose levels: 0.01, 0.1, 0.3, 1.5, 3 and 10 mg/kg. Of the roughly 54 patients in dose escalation, around 20 had hepatocellular carcinoma, about 15 had melanoma, 9 had renal cell carcinoma and 9 had head and neck cancer. In the dose-escalation cohort, roughly four fifths of patients were male, and the mean age was about 55 years, with a range of roughly 23 to 85. Prior anti-PD-1, anti-PD-L1 or anti-CTLA-4 therapy was permitted, and approximately 42% of dose-escalation patients had received checkpoint inhibitors. Partial responses occurred in three dose-escalation patients, of whom one had hepatocellular carcinoma and two had cutaneous melanoma. The purpose of peripheral TCRbeta sequencing was to test whether ivuxolimab changed TCR sequence diversity and led to clonal T-cell expansion. The paper describes the monotherapy dose-escalation part (N of about 57 patients) of the phase I trial of ivuxolimab. Paper-wide results and their limitations: Which antigens the clonally expanded peripheral T cells were specific for was not determined. At doses of 0.1 to 3.0 mg/kg, clonal expansion of both CD4+ and CD8+ blood T cells was observed from baseline to week 6. After ivuxolimab, CD8+ T cells had more expanded clones than CD4+ T cells on average. In the 0.1-3.0 mg/kg groups, partial responders were among the patients with the lowest normalized peripheral clonal expansion, particularly in CD8+ T cells. Low levels of normalized T-cell clonal expansion were also shown by some nonresponding patients.

V drops 3 bases and J drops 4 bases, leaving 13 bases in between. As encoded in the germline V gene, CDR1 is SGDLS while CDR2 is YYNGEE. From its cysteine to its phenylalanine, the CDR3 spans 14 amino acids. Of the read, only the CDR3 DNA is kept; its 42 bases are in frame from base 1. The trial excluded patients who had a history of autoimmune disease or were on systemic immunosuppression. Peripheral blood for TCR sequencing was drawn from every dose cohort at baseline, at cycle 4 day 1 and at cycle 7 day 1. Samples were obtained from an open-label, multicenter, first-in-human phase I dose-escalation trial of ivuxolimab. The trial enrolled adults with locally advanced or metastatic head and neck squamous cell, hepatocellular, melanoma or renal cell carcinoma. Before TCR sequencing, CD4+ T cells and CD8+ T cells were sorted from peripheral blood as separate populations. Turning to this clone: Its binding antigen is unknown. Base qualities are not at hand, and no much larger clone is one base apart.

Genomic DNA was isolated from the sorted cells so that the TCRbeta CDR3 region could be sequenced. The immunoSEQ Assay was used to sequence the TCRbeta CDR3 regions. The immuneACCESS repertoire file appears here via TCRdb, limited to in-frame rearrangements. These files lack a portion of the clones; in checked studies, under half of the deficit traces to unresolved V genes, and the cause of the others is not known. In this sample the table shows approximately 130,000 clones, 85% to 95% of which occur a single time. Roughly 0.94% of the sample rests with the top ten. The receptor's source is an adult with an advanced solid tumor such as melanoma, head and neck, liver or kidney cancer. Recombination connected TRBV9 to TRBJ1-1; the D gene remains uncertain. Sample: CD4+ or CD8+ T cells sorted from blood, taken in a trial of the OX40 agonist ivuxolimab. The DNA sequence is TGTGCCAGCAGCGAGAGGGTGTTGGGCACTGAAGCTTTCTTT. Its product reads: CASSERVLGTEAFF.